The 28 T cell receptor beta chains presented below share a single source sample, sequenced in a study of T cell responses to AZD1222 COVID-19 vaccine. Here immunoSEQ multiplex PCR was the method, and the copy in TCRdb shows in-frame clones only, minus some. Of 150,000 or so clones in the sample, roughly 90% were seen once. The source was peripheral blood, collected on day 0 of AZD1222 vaccination. The receptors were gathered from an adult in good health.

This clone was found once. This chain joins TRBV24-1 and TRBJ2-5; 7 positions match TRBD1. V shed 3 bases and J 5 bases; nucleotides not matched to a gene: 14. CDR3 length: 17 residues. Germline assignment: CDR1 KGHDR and CDR2 SFDVKD. The CDR3 DNA is TGTGCCACCAGTGATCACCCCCAGACAGGGAAGGGGGAGACCCAGTACTTC. Its translation is CATSDHPQTGKGETQYF.

The rearrangement links TRBV7-9 to TRBJ2-3; 12 positions match TRBD2. The CDR3 runs to 17 residues. Germline loops: CDR1 SEHNR, CDR2 FQNEAQ (reference sequence). With 5 bases clipped from V and 4 bases from J, the junction kept 10 bases outside the gene matches. The CDR3 DNA reads TGTGCCAGCAGCAACCCTAGCGGGGGGGGTAGGGCAGATACGCAGTATTTT. Its translation is CASSNPSGGGRADTQYF.

This clone was detected many times. The rearrangement joins TRBV6-6 to TRBJ2-3; 8 nucleotides match TRBD2. Germline CDR1 is MNHNY and CDR2 is SVGAGI (reference sequence). The J segment lost 3 bases and the V segment lost 0 bases, leaving 5 bases of the junction unmatched. The length of the CDR3 is 16 residues. CDR3 DNA: TGTGCCAGCAGTTACTCGATTAGCGGGAATACAGATACGCAGTATTTT. Amino acids: CASSYSISGNTDTQYF.

CDR3 bases: TGTGCCCTCCACGGGGACAGGGGGCGGGGAAACACCATATATTTT. It is translated as CALHGDRGRGNTIYF. The chain is built from TRBV30 and TRBJ1-3; TRBD1 matches 12 bases. Germline CDR1 GTSNPN, CDR2 SVGIG (reference sequence). The CDR3 extends over 15 amino acids. V was pared by 8 bases and J by 4 bases, with 9 bases of the junction left unmatched.

The V and J genes are TRBV2 and TRBJ2-2; 8 bases agree with TRBD1. The trim removed 7 bases at V and 4 bases at J, leaving 8 bases unmatched. The CDR3 totals 15 residues. CDR1 is SNHLY, CDR2 FYNNEI, per germline. CDR3 in DNA: TGTGCCAGCATAAAGAGGACAGGGCCCACCGGGGAGCTGTTTTTT. This translates into CASIKRTGPTGELFF. The variable domain in full, completed from reference TRBV2 and TRBJ2-2, reads EPEVTQTPSHQVTQMGQEVILRCVPISNHLYFYWYRQILGQKVEFLVSFYNNEISEKSEIFDDQFSVERPDGSNFTLKIRSTKLEDSAMYFCASIKRTGPTGELFFGEGSRLTVL.

CDR3 protein: CASSFTPGGNTEAFF. CDR3 nucleotide sequence: TGTGCCAGCAGTTTTACCCCTGGGGGTAACACTGAAGCTTTCTTT. The V and J genes are TRBV9 and TRBJ1-1; D may be TRBD1 (5 bases). From germline, CDR1 is SGDLS and CDR2 YYNGEE. The CDR3 sequence is 15 residues long. The V and J ends lost 5 bases and 2 bases respectively, with 16 bases between them.

V and J are TRBV5-8 and TRBJ2-6; D is uncertain. V shed 4 bases and J shed 3 bases, with 8 bases lying between them. Germline V gives CDR1 SGHTS, CDR2 YDEGEE. The CDR3 has 14 residues. This chain's CDR3 is CASSVSGGANVLTF. As DNA, the CDR3 is TGTGCCAGCAGCGTCTCAGGTGGGGCCAACGTCCTGACTTTC.

The chain is built from TRBV4-3 and TRBJ2-1; TRBD2 matches 14 bases. This CDR3 is built from 21 residues. Germline CDR1 LGHNA, CDR2 YSLEER. V was clipped by 0 bases and J by 0 bases; unmatched bases: 10. CDR3 coding DNA: TGCGCCAGCAGCCAAGATCTTTGGACTAGCGGGGGGTCCTTCTCCTACAATGAGCAGTTCTTC. Translated: CASSQDLWTSGGSFSYNEQFF.

This chain links TRBV5-1 with TRBJ1-2, with 9 bases aligning to TRBD1. Per germline, CDR1 SGHRS and CDR2 YFSETQ. The CDR3 has 15 amino acids. V was clipped by 4 bases and J by 1 base; unmatched bases: 5. The CDR3 coding sequence is TGCGCCAGCAGCCTGAAGGGACAGGGTAACTATGGCTACACCTTC. Translation: CASSLKGQGNYGYTF.

The gene calls are TRBV18 and TRBJ1-1; TRBD1 matches at 10 bases. CDR1 KGHSH and CDR2 LQKENI come from the germline V gene. This CDR3 is built from 17 residues. V shed 3 bases, J shed 1 base, and the junction held 8 bases outside the gene matches. The CDR3 is CASSPFGTGARNTEAFF. The CDR3 region has the DNA TGTGCCAGCTCACCGTTCGGGACAGGGGCTAGGAACACTGAAGCTTTCTTT.

The rearrangement uses TRBV7-9 and TRBJ2-1; TRBD1 matches 7 bases. Per germline, CDR1 SEHNR and CDR2 FQNEAQ (reference sequence). V trimming: 4 bases; J trimming: 8 bases; junction bases outside the gene matches: 14. This CDR3 contains 16 residues. As DNA, the CDR3 is TGTGCCAGCAGCTCCCAATCGGGGCAGGGGGTCCATGAGCAGTTCTTC. It yields the protein CASSSQSGQGVHEQFF.

CDR3 region: CASSQGSGTALGDEKLFF. The CDR3 region has the DNA TGCGCCAGCAGCCAAGGATCTGGGACAGCCCTCGGAGATGAAAAACTGTTTTTT. V and J are TRBV4-1 and TRBJ1-4, with 7 bases aligning to TRBD1. The CDR3 totals 18 residues. V was clipped by 1 base and J by 6 bases; unmatched bases: 14. The germline gives CDR1 MGHRA, CDR2 YSYEKL.

The rearrangement links TRBV7-9 to TRBJ2-5, with unresolved D. Germline values: CDR1 SEHNR, CDR2 FQNEAQ (reference sequence). CDR3 length: 13 residues. The V and J ends lost 3 bases and 0 bases respectively, with 5 bases between them. The CDR3 sequence is CASSFLHQETQYF. DNA for the CDR3: TGTGCCAGCAGCTTCTTACACCAAGAGACCCAGTACTTC.

This clone was counted a single time. The genes are TRBV5-1 and TRBJ1-1, with D tentatively TRBD1 (6 bases). Germline values: CDR1 SGHRS, CDR2 YFSETQ. CDR3 size: 13 residues. Trimming stripped 1 base from V and 8 bases from J, with 12 bases between. CDR3 in DNA: TGCGCCAGCAGCTTGAGCGGACAGTTAGAAGCTTTCTTT. Translation gives CASSLSGQLEAFF.

This chain connects TRBV19 to TRBJ1-5; tentative D call: TRBD1 (5 bases). This CDR3 spans 11 amino acids. V dropped 11 bases and J dropped 6 bases, with 11 bases sitting between them. Germline V lookup: CDR1 LNHDA, CDR2 SQIVND (reference sequence). This chain's CDR3 is CAAGQVQPQHF. As DNA, the CDR3 is TGTGCCGCGGGGCAGGTTCAGCCCCAGCATTTT.

This chain connects TRBV5-1 to TRBJ2-7, with D hard to call. Germline V lookup: CDR1 SGHRS, CDR2 YFSETQ. The CDR3 sequence is 15 residues long. Trimming stripped 4 bases from V and 3 bases from J, with 17 bases between. The DNA of the CDR3 is TGCGCCAGCAGCCGGCTTCCCGGCGATTTCTACGAGCAGTACTTC. This translates into CASSRLPGDFYEQYF.

The chain combines TRBV3-1 (or the pseudogene TRBV3-2) with TRBJ1-2; possibly TRBD1 for D (5 bases). The CDR3 runs 14 residues. Trimming left V 1 base short and J 5 bases short, with 11 bases between. Germline CDR1 and CDR2: LGHDT and YNNKEL (reference sequence). CDR3 protein: CASSQGGVGYGYTF. The CDR3 bases are TGTGCCAGCAGCCAAGGGGGGGTTGGGTATGGCTACACCTTC.

The chain has TRBV2 and TRBJ2-7, with a possible D match to TRBD2 (6 bases). The V end lost 3 bases, the J end lost 3 bases, and 18 bases lay between the germline ends. Germline lookup yields CDR1 SNHLY and CDR2 FYNNEI. The CDR3 runs 16 residues. The CDR3: CASSDKGRGLNYEQYF. In DNA form, the CDR3 reads TGTGCCAGCAGTGATAAGGGACGGGGGTTGAACTACGAGCAGTACTTC.

The gene calls are TRBV18 and TRBJ1-1; 7 nucleotides agree with TRBD1. Germline V gene data show CDR1 as KGHSH and CDR2 as LQKENI. V lost 3 bases, J lost 10 bases, and 14 bases stayed unmatched. CDR3 length: 15 residues. The CDR3 here is CASSPPSDRDNGAFF. In DNA, the CDR3 is TGTGCCAGCTCACCGCCATCAGACAGGGACAATGGAGCTTTCTTT.

This clone appeared a single time. The chain uses TRBV19 and TRBJ1-1; D is uncertain. V was clipped by 4 bases and J by 8 bases, with 14 bases between them. The CDR3 consists of 13 residues. Germline V gives CDR1 LNHDA, CDR2 SQIVND (reference sequence). This CDR3 reads CASSTNLGSEAFF. The DNA of the CDR3 is TGTGCCAGTAGTACCAATTTGGGCAGCGAAGCTTTCTTT.

The chain links TRBV4-3 to TRBJ2-1; 9 positions match TRBD2. In germline, CDR1 is LGHNA, CDR2 YSLEER. The CDR3 is 18 amino acids. J lost 6 bases, V lost 2 bases, and 14 bases had no gene match. CDR3 residues: CASSQPTPPAGGFNEQFF. The DNA of the CDR3 is TGCGCCAGCAGCCAACCTACCCCCCCAGCGGGAGGTTTCAATGAGCAGTTCTTC.

The chain combines TRBV7-3 with TRBJ2-6, with D unresolved. CDR3 size: 15 residues. Trimming stripped 5 bases from V and 0 bases from J, with 8 bases between. CDR1 SGHTA and CDR2 FQGTGA come from the germline V gene. The CDR3 DNA reads as TGTGCCAGCAGCGGCCGAAGCTCTGGGGCCAACGTCCTGACTTTC. Its protein product is CASSGRSSGANVLTF.

The chain links TRBV19 to TRBJ1-5; maybe TRBD1 (6 bases). CDR1 is LNHDA and CDR2 is SQIVND in the germline V gene (reference sequence). The V end was cut by 4 bases, the J end by 3 bases, with 19 bases between. The CDR3 totals 17 residues. CDR3 loop: CASSTSQTGSLNQPQHF. The CDR3 region has the DNA TGTGCCAGTAGTACCTCGCAAACAGGGTCCCTCAATCAGCCCCAGCATTTT.

The chain couples TRBV13 to TRBJ1-5; no reliable D call. V was shortened by 4 bases and J by 4 bases, with 14 bases between the two germline ends. The germline V gene encodes CDR1 PRHDT and CDR2 FYEKMQ (reference sequence). CDR3 length: 15 residues. CDR3 loop: CASSSSLDGNQPQHF. CDR3 nucleotides: TGTGCCAGCAGCTCCTCGTTAGATGGGAATCAGCCCCAGCATTTT.

The V gene is TRBV6-2 or TRBV6-3, the J gene TRBJ1-4; D is ambiguous. Trimming removed 2 bases at V and 3 bases at J, with 10 bases between. The CDR3 contains 15 residues. Germline CDR1 and CDR2: MNHEY and SVGEGT. DNA for the CDR3: TGTGCCAGCAGTTACGCCTTTGGAGCTAATGAAAAACTGTTTTTT. This translates into CASSYAFGANEKLFF.

V is TRBV11-2 and J is TRBJ1-3, with D uncertain. CDR3 size: 18 residues. Trimming cost V 0 bases and J 2 bases, with 17 bases left between them. Germline V gene sequence: CDR1 SGHAT, CDR2 FQNNGV. The CDR3 coding sequence is TGTGCCAGCAGCTTAGATACGATGACGGGAAGGGCTGGAAACACCATATATTTT. It translates to CASSLDTMTGRAGNTIYF.

In nucleotides, the CDR3 is TGTGCCAGTAGTAACCCCCCGGGTATGAACACTGAAGCTTTCTTT. Translating gives CASSNPPGMNTEAFF. The rearrangement joins TRBV19 to TRBJ1-1; D unresolved. CDR1 LNHDA and CDR2 SQIVND come from the germline V gene (reference sequence). The CDR3 totals 15 residues. V lost 4 bases, J lost 0 bases, and 12 bases lay in between.

The V and J genes are TRBV5-5 and TRBJ2-5, with D unresolved. Trimming cost V 0 bases and J 5 bases, with 8 bases left between them. This CDR3 contains 13 residues. Germline V gene sequence: CDR1 SGHKS, CDR2 YYEKEE (reference sequence). CDR3 residues: CASSLDPFETQYF. The CDR3 nucleotides are TGTGCCAGCAGCTTGGACCCGTTTGAGACCCAGTACTTC.